This T cell receptor beta chain came from a study of cytomegalovirus exposure and HLA in healthy donors. The study ran its PCR with 60 Vbeta and 13 Jbeta primers. Profiled with immunoSEQ multiplex PCR; TCRdb holds only in-frame clones, not every one. The sample records around 150,000 clones, about 75% being singletons. This clone has just one count. The antigen remains undetermined. The germline gives CDR1 SGHRS, CDR2 YFSETQ. Losses at the gene ends were 6 bases for V and 3 bases for J; bases not matched to a gene: 8. The CDR3 contains 14 residues. Study-level results: CMV serostatus was the only immune exposure information that was available. A later analysis reportedly found that, within productive TCRs, an Asian-associated ancestry cluster had fewer N-insertions than the mean observed across the approximately 670 donors. Later analysis revealed greater clonal expansion in HLA-associated TCR beta chains than in equally common others.

Healthy bone marrow donors made up the cohort. What was sequenced was PBMCs. The origin of this receptor is a man between 60 and 75 years old in good health and CMV-seronegative. This rearrangement joins TRBV5-1 to TRBJ2-5; 7 bases map to TRBD2. Here the CDR3 reads CASTLGGIEETQYF. The CDR3 nucleotides are TGCGCCAGCACCCTGGGGGGGATTGAAGAGACCCAGTACTTC.